This T cell receptor beta chain was captured by sequencing in a study of chemoradiotherapy in HPV16-positive cancers. About the research overall: A couple of HPV16-positive patients' cells yielded candidate HPV-specific clones and common motifs.

Remarks on this clone: The antigen is undetermined.

The data were produced by immunoSEQ multiplex PCR, yet TCRdb's version contains in-frame clones alone and is incomplete. In the table there are 17,000 or so clones, roughly 70% of which are singletons. Germline V gene sequence: CDR1 MNHEY, CDR2 SVGAGI. Between the trimmed V and J ends, which lost 1 base and 3 bases, there was a span of 9 bases. The CDR3 extends over 14 amino acids. Study-level findings and limits: HPV-responsive T-cell expansion during chemoradiotherapy was linked to improved recurrence-free survival in HPV16-positive patients. Candidate HPV-specific clones and E7-related TCR motifs grew in tumor during treatment.

The material was tumor tissue, obtained from a patient who underwent chemoradiotherapy. The chain links TRBV6-5 to TRBJ1-2, with TRBD1 as a possible D gene (5 bases). The clonotype comes from a human donor with HPV-associated anogenital cancer. For the CDR3, the DNA is TGTGCCAGCAGTTACTGGGCAGGGCACTATGGCTACACCTTC. Translated, it gives CASSYWAGHYGYTF.